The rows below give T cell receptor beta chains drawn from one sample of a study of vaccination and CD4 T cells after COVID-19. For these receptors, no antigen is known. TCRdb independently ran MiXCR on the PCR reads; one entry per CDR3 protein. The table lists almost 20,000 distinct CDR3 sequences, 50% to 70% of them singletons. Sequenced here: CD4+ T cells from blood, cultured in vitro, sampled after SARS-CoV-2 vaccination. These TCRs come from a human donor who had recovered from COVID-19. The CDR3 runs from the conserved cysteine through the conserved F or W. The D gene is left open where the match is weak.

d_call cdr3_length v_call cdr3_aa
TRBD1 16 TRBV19 CASSRHRDRGNQPQHF
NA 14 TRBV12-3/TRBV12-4 CASSFSAGRQPQHF
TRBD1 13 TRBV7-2 CASSLKTGIQQFF
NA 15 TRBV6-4 CASSEFQGPTGELFF
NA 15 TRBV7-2 CASSSEVGRDEKLFF
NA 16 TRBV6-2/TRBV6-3 CASSAGGGSYNSPLHF
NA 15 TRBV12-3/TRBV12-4 CASTRGGGGQETQYF
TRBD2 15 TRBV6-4 CASSPAGGVYNEQFF
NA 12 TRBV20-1 CSANGGTGELFF
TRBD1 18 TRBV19 CASSHGGTGGYSNQPQHF
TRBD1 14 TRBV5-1 CASGQTGGSYGYTF
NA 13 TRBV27 CASRPGPAPTAFF
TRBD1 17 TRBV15 CATSRGSPGQGIYEQYF
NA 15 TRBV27 CASSLSAGVGNTIYF
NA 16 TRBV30 CAWSVGRARTNYGYTF
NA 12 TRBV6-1 CASSVTNQPQHF
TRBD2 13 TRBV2 CASNLAGVDTQYF
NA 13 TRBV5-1 CASSTRQDSPLHF
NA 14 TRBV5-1 CASSPGPGTDTQYF
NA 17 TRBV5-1 CASSLAPLGTGWETQYF
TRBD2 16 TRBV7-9 CAISFLAGDGQETQYF
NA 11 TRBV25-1 CASAILSEQYF
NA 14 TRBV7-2 CASSPAGRGNTIYF
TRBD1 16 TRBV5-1 CASSFTGQGRSGELFF
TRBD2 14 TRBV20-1 CSARKLAGGNEQFF
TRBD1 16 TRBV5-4 CASSSPGTGGNTEAFF
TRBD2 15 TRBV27 CASGGLAGYTGELFF
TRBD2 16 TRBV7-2 CASQRVAGAYSDTQYF
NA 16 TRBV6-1 CASRPPRQEINTEAFF
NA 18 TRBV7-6 CASSTPLSPGFGAYEQYF